This TCR beta chain was captured in a study of molecular identifiers for immune sequencing clone quantification. Previously described methods and listed TCR primers were employed for the bulk TCR libraries. In TCRdb, the PCR reads were re-called with MiXCR into one record per CDR3 protein. The repertoire has 460,000 or so distinct CDR3 sequences, about a fifth of them found once; the top ten carry 0.7% to 0.95%. General study results and limits: Beyond 20 RNA copies, clones held over 98% of effector molecules, compared with under 1% in naive cells. Underestimated sizes of highly expanded clones could result from identical TCR molecules that share a barcode.

This clonotype was recorded at least ten times. Its antigen is currently unknown. Germline CDR1 reads LGHDT; CDR2 reads YNNKEL (reference sequence). V was trimmed by 0 bases and J by 2 bases, leaving 12 bases between them. The CDR3 is made up of 16 amino acids. The sequence came from a human donor in good health. Some libraries in this study had Jurkat cell RNA spiked in. What was sequenced was naive CD8+ T cells from blood, with Jurkat cell RNA spiked in. Subset in this sample: FACS-sorted CD8+CD4-CCR7+CD45RA+ naive T cells. The chain joins TRBV3-1 to TRBJ2-3; tentative D call: TRBD2 (5 bases). CDR3 bases: TGTGCCAGCAGCCAAGATGTGGGGAGCTACACAGATACGCAGTATTTT. As protein: CASSQDVGSYTDTQYF.